The 11 T cell receptor beta chains reported below all come from one sample, sequenced in a study of shared clonotypes between healthy human individuals. As defined, naive CD8 cells were CD45RO-negative and positively selected for CCR7, with terminally differentiated effector memory CD45RA+ cells excluded. Sequencing used immunoSEQ multiplex PCR; TCRdb keeps in-frame clones, though not all of them. The table includes about 2 million clones, approximately 94% detected once. Sequenced sample: naive CD8+ T cells sorted from blood. The receptors were sampled from a man between 18 and 29 years old in good health.

Concerning this clone itself: This specimen includes other DNA sequences encoding the same CDR3. The rearrangement uses TRBV9 and TRBJ2-5, with 14 nucleotides matching TRBD2. Germline trimming cut 3 bases from V and 3 bases from J; bases unmatched to any gene: 1. The V gene's germline CDR1 is SGDLS and CDR2 YYNGEE. The CDR3 has 15 amino acids. DNA for the CDR3: TGTGCCAGCAGCGCGGGACTAGCGGGGGAAGAGACCCAGTACTTC. Its protein product is CASSAGLAGEETQYF.

As DNA, the CDR3 is TGTGCCAGCAGCTTACGTATTGGAGGGGGCGCGGGAGAGACCCAGTACTTC. Protein sequence: CASSLRIGGGAGETQYF. V usage is TRBV7-9 and J usage is TRBJ2-5, with a possible D match to TRBD1 (7 bases). This CDR3 has 17 amino acids. Between the trimmed V and J ends, which lost 2 bases and 4 bases, there was a span of 20 bases. CDR1 is SEHNR, CDR2 FQNEAQ, per germline (reference sequence).

The chain uses TRBV6-6 and TRBJ2-3, with D possibly called TRBD1 or TRBD2 (5 bases each). Trimming shortened V by 6 bases and J by 5 bases, and 12 bases separated the two germline ends. Per germline, CDR1 MNHNY and CDR2 SVGAGI (reference sequence). The CDR3 contains 13 residues. CDR3 in DNA: TGTGCCAGCAGCGCTCTTGGGGGAGATACGCAGTATTTT. It is translated as CASSALGGDTQYF.

V is TRBV11-1 and J is TRBJ2-3; 9 bases line up with TRBD1. The V and J ends lost 4 bases and 6 bases, in that order; junction bases with no gene match: 17. This CDR3 has 18 amino acids. Germline V CDR1 and CDR2: SGHAT, FQDESV (reference sequence). The CDR3 DNA follows: TGTGCCAGCAGCTACCCTACGGCCGGGACAGGGAGTTCTGATACGCAGTATTTT. It codes for CASSYPTAGTGSSDTQYF.

J is TRBJ1-1 and V is TRBV5-4, with 8 bases lining up with TRBD1. Germline CDR1 SGHNT, CDR2 YYREEE (reference sequence). The CDR3 consists of 15 residues. With V trimmed by 2 bases and J by 3 bases, 6 bases remained unmatched. The CDR3 nucleotides are TGTGCCAGCAGCTTCGGGACAGGCCGATACACTGAAGCTTTCTTT. Amino acids: CASSFGTGRYTEAFF. Full variable domain (missing parts from reference TRBV5-4 and TRBJ1-1): ETGVTQSPTHLIKTRGQQVTLRCSSQSGHNTVSWYQQALGQGPQFIFQYYREEENGRGNFPPRFSGLQFPNYSSELNVNALELDDSALYLCASSFGTGRYTEAFFGQGTRLTVV.

The CDR3 bases are TGTGCCAGCACCATCTCGGAACAGGAAAACGAAAAACTGTTTTTT. This encodes CASTISEQENEKLFF. The chain joins TRBV7-9 to TRBJ1-4; maybe TRBD1 (5 bases). The CDR3 runs to 15 residues. Germline values: CDR1 SEHNR, CDR2 FQNEAQ (reference sequence). Trimming took off 7 bases at V and 8 bases at J, with 20 bases between the two ends. The full variable domain, with the rest looked up from reference TRBV7-9 and TRBJ1-4, is DTGVSQNPRHKITKRGQNVTFRCDPISEHNRLYWYRQTLGQGPEFLTYFQNEAQLEKSRLLSDRFSAERPKGSFSTLEIQRTEQGDSAMYLCASTISEQENEKLFFGSGTQLSVL.

With regard to this clone: Other DNA sequences from this sample encode an identical CDR3 as well. J is TRBJ2-5 and V is TRBV4-1; the D is unclear. The germline V gene has CDR1 MGHRA and CDR2 YSYEKL. There are 11 residues in the CDR3. V was pared by 2 bases and J by 4 bases, with 2 bases between. The CDR3, as DNA: TGCGCCAGCAGCCAACTAGAGACCCAGTACTTC. As protein: CASSQLETQYF.

The chain is built from TRBV9 and TRBJ2-1; D perhaps matches TRBD1 (6 bases). Looked up from germline, CDR1 is SGDLS and CDR2 is YYNGEE. The V and J ends lost 4 bases and 4 bases respectively, with 15 bases between them. CDR3 length: 15 residues. The CDR3 sequence: CASSLEGQIYNEQFF. CDR3 coding DNA: TGTGCCAGCAGCCTCGAGGGACAAATATACAATGAGCAGTTCTTC.

This chain's CDR3 is CASSDGFSNQPQHF. In DNA, the CDR3 is TGTGCCAGTAGTGACGGGTTTAGCAATCAGCCCCAGCATTTT. This chain uses TRBV19 with TRBJ1-5, with D uncertain. The CDR3 loop spans 14 amino acids. Trimming stripped 5 bases from V and 0 bases from J, with 8 bases between. CDR1 and CDR2 from the germline V gene are LNHDA and SQIVND (reference sequence).

This clone has only one observation. Other DNA sequences from this sample encode an identical CDR3 as well. V is TRBV9 and J is TRBJ2-7; 10 bases map to TRBD2. Per germline, CDR1 SGDLS and CDR2 YYNGEE. This CDR3 contains 14 residues. Losses at the gene ends were 4 bases for V and 2 bases for J; bases not matched to a gene: 3. CDR3 region: CASSLAGETYEQYF. The CDR3 DNA is TGTGCCAGCAGCCTAGCGGGAGAAACCTACGAGCAGTACTTC.

The chain carries TRBV28 and TRBJ1-6; D gene uncertain. Germline V gives CDR1 MDHEN, CDR2 SYDVKM. V lost 3 bases and J 5 bases, leaving 11 bases between the germline ends. The CDR3 runs 15 residues. The CDR3, as DNA: TGTGCCAGCAGTTTGGAGAGACACAATAATTCACCCCTCCACTTT. Translating it yields CASSLERHNNSPLHF. Supplemented by reference TRBV28 and TRBJ1-6, the full variable domain reads DVKVTQSSRYLVKRTGEKVFLECVQDMDHENMFWYRQDPGLGLRLIYFSYDVKMKEKGDIPEGYSVSREKKERFSLILESASTNQTSMYLCASSLERHNNSPLHFGNGTRLTVT.